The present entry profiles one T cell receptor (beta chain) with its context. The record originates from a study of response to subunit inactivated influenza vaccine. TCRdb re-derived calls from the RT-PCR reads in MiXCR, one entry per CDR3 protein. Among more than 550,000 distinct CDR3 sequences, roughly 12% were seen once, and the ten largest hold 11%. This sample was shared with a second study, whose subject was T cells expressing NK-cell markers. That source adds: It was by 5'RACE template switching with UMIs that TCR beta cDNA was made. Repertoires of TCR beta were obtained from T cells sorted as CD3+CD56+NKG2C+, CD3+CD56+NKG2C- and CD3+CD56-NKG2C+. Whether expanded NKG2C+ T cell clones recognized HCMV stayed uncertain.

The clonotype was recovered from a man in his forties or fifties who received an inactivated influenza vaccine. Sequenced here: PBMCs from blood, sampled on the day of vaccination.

CDR3 nucleotides: TGTGCCAGCACTCAGTCGGCTAGCGGCCTTTACGAGCAGTACTTC. This gives the protein CASTQSASGLYEQYF. The V gene is TRBV6-1, the J gene TRBJ2-7; 7 bases fit TRBD2. Germline V gene sequence: CDR1 MNHNS, CDR2 SASEGT. This CDR3 is built from 15 residues. V lost 7 bases to trimming and J lost 4 bases; unmatched junction nucleotides: 13.